Below, 2 T cell receptor beta chains from the same sample are listed, as sequenced in a study of tumor and adjacent non-tumor tissue in lung cancer. RNA was extracted from bulk tissue without any cell sorting. Distant lung tissue was collected more than 3 cm away from the tumor edge. TCRbeta libraries were built with three rounds of nested PCR, modified from ARM-PCR. TCRdb reanalysed the multiplex PCR reads using MiXCR and keeps one entry per CDR3 protein. The sample holds 77,000 or so distinct CDR3 sequences; more than 65% are singletons and the top ten take under 50%. Source material: distant non-tumor lung tissue. All receptors derive from a man aged 70-80 years with non-small cell lung cancer.

On this clonotype: One base away lies a much larger clone, so this may be a sequencing read error. V is TRBV6-6 and J is TRBJ2-6; 8 bases map to TRBD2. The CDR3 extends over 17 amino acids. Per the germline V gene, CDR1 is MNHNY and CDR2 is SVGAGI (reference sequence). The CDR3: CASSLRSGSSGVNVLTF. Written as DNA, the CDR3 is TGTGCCAGCAGCCTCCGCAGCGGGAGCTCTGGGGTCAACGTCCTGACTTTC.

This clonotype was recorded at least ten times. This chain links TRBV12-3 or TRBV12-4 with TRBJ2-3; D might be TRBD1 or TRBD2, each matching 5 bases. V was pared by 1 base and J by 5 bases, with 16 bases between. CDR3 length equals 16 residues. The CDR3 is CASSLGLPGTGDTQYF. Written as DNA, the CDR3 is TGTGCCAGCAGTTTAGGTCTACCAGGGACCGGAGATACGCAGTATTTT.